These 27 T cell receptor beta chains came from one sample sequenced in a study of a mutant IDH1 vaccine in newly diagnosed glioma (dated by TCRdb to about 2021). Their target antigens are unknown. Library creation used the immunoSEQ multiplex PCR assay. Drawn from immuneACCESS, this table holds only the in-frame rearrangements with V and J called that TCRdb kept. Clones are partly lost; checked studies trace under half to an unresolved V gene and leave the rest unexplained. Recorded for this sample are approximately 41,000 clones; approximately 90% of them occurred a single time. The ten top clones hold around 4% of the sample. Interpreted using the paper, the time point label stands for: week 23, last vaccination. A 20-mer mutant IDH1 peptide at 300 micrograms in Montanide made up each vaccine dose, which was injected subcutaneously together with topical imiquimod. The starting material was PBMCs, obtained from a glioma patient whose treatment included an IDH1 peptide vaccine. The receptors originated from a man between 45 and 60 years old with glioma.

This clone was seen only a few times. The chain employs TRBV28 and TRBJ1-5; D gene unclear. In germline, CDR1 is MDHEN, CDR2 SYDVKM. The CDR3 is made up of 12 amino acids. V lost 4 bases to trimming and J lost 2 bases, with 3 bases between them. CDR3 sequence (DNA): TGTGCCAGCAGTTGGGGCAATCAGCCCCAGCATTTT. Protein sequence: CASSWGNQPQHF.

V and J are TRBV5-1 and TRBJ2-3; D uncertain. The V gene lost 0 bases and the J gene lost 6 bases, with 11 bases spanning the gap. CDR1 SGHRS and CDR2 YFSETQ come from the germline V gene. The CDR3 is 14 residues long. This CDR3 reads CASSLGFSWDTQYF. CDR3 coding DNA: TGCGCCAGCAGCTTGGGCTTCTCATGGGATACGCAGTATTTT.

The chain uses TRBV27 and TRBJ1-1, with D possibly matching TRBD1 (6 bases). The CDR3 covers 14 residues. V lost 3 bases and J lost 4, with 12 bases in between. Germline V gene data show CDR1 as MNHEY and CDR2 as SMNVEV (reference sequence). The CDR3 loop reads CASSFQRGGTEAFF. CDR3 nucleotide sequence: TGTGCCAGCAGTTTTCAAAGGGGGGGCACTGAAGCTTTCTTT.

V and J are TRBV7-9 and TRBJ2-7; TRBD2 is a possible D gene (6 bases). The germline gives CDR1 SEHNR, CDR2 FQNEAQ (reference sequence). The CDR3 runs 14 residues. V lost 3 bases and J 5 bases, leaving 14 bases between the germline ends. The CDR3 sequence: CASSFGGGSDEQYF. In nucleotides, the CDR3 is TGTGCCAGCAGCTTCGGTGGGGGGAGTGACGAGCAGTACTTC.

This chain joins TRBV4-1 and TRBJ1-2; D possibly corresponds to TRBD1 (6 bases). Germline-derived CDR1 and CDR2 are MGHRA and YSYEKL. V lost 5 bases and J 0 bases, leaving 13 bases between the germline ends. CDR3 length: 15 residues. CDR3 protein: CASSIVGGANYGYTF. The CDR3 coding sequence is TGCGCCAGCAGCATCGTCGGGGGCGCTAACTATGGCTACACCTTC.

The CDR3 loop reads CASSKRPGTGKVGSNQPQHF. CDR3 in DNA: TGTGCCAGCAGCAAAAGACCCGGGACAGGGAAGGTTGGTAGCAATCAGCCCCAGCATTTT. V gene TRBV28 combines with J gene TRBJ1-5; TRBD1 matches 9 bases. The junction had 18 bases not matched to a gene; V was cut back by 6 bases and J by 0 bases. Germline V gene lookup returns CDR1 MDHEN and CDR2 SYDVKM. The CDR3 spans 20 residues.

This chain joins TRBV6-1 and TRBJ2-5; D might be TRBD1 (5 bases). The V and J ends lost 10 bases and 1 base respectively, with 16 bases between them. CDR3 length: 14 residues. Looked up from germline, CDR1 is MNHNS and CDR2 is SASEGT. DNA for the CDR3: TGTGCCATCCTAGATAAGGGGCTCCAAGAGACCCAGTACTTC. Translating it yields CAILDKGLQETQYF.

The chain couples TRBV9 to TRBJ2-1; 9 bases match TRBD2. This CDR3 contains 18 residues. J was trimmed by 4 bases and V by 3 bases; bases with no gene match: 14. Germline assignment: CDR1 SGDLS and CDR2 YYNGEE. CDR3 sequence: CASSERTSAGGPYNEQFF. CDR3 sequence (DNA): TGTGCCAGCAGCGAGAGAACTAGTGCGGGGGGGCCTTACAATGAGCAGTTCTTC.

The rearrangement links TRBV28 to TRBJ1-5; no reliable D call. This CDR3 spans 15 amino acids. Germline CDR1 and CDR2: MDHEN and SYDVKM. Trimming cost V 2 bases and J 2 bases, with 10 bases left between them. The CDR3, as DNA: TGTGCCAGCAGTTTAGGTGGGTTTGGCAATCAGCCCCAGCATTTT. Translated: CASSLGGFGNQPQHF.

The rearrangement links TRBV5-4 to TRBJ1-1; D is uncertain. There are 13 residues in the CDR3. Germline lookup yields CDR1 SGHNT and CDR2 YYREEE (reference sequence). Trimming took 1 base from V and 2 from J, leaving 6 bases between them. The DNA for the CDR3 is TGTGCCAGCAGCTTGCGGGGAAACACTGAAGCTTTCTTT. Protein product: CASSLRGNTEAFF.

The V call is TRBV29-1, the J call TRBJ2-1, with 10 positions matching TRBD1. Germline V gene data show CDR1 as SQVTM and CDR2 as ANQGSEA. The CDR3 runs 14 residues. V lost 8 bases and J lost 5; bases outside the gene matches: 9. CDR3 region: CSIWRGTGDNEQFF. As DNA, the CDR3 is TGCAGCATCTGGAGGGGGACAGGGGACAATGAGCAGTTCTTC.

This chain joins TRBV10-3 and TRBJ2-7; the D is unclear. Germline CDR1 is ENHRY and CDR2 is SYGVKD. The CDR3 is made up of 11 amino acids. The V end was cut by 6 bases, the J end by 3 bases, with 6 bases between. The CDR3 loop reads CAISQGYEQYF. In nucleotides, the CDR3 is TGTGCCATCAGCCAAGGCTACGAGCAGTACTTC.

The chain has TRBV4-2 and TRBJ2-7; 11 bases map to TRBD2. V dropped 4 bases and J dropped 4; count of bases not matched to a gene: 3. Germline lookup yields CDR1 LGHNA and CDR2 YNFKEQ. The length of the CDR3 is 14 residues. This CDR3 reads CASSPGLAAYEQYF. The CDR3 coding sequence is TGTGCCAGCAGCCCGGGACTAGCGGCATACGAGCAGTACTTC.

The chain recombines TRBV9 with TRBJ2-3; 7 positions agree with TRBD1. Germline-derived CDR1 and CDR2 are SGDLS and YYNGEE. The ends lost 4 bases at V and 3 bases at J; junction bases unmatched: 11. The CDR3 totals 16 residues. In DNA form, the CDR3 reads TGTGCCAGCAGCCTTCTCCGGGACAGAATGACAGATACGCAGTATTTT. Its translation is CASSLLRDRMTDTQYF.

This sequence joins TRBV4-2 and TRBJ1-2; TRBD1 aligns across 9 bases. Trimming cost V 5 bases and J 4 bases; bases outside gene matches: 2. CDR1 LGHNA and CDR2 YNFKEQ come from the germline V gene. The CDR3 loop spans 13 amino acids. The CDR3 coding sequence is TGTGCCAGCAGCGAGACAGGGGGCTATGGCTACACCTTC. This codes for CASSETGGYGYTF.

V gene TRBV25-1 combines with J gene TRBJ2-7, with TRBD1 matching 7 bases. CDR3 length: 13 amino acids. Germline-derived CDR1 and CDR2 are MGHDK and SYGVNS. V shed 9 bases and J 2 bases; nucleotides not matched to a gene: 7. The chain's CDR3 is CASHQGDTYEQYF. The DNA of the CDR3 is TGTGCCAGTCACCAGGGGGACACCTACGAGCAGTACTTC.

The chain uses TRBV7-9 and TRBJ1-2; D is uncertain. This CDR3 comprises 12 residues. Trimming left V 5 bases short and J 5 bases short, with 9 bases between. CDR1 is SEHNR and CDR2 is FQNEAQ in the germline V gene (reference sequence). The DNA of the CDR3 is TGTGCCAGCAGCCCAGATACGTATGGCTACACCTTC. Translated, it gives CASSPDTYGYTF. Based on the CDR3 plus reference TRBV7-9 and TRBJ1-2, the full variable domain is DTGVSQNPRHKITKRGQNVTFRCDPISEHNRLYWYRQTLGQGPEFLTYFQNEAQLEKSRLLSDRFSAERPKGSFSTLEIQRTEQGDSAMYLCASSPDTYGYTFGSGTRLTVV.

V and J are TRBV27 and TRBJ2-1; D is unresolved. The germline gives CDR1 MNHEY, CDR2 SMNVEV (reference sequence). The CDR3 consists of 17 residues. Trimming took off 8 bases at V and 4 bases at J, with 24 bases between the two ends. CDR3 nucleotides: TGTGCCAGCTACTTCGTACCGCCGTCACGAGATTACAATGAGCAGTTCTTC. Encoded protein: CASYFVPPSRDYNEQFF.

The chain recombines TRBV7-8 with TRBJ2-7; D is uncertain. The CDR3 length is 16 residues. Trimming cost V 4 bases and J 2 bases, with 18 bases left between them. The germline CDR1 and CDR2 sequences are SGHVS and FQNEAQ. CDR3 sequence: CASSSEGRLLAYEQYF. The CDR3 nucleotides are TGTGCCAGCAGCTCGGAAGGACGGCTTTTGGCCTACGAGCAGTACTTC.

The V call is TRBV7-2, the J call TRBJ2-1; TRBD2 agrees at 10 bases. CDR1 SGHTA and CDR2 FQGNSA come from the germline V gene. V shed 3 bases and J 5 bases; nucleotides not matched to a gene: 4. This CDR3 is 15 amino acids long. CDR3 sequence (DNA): TGTGCCAGCAGCTTTTCTAGCGGGAGCCACAATGAGCAGTTCTTC. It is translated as CASSFSSGSHNEQFF. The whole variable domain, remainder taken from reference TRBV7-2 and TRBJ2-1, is GAGVSQSPSNKVTEKGKDVELRCDPISGHTALYWYRQSLGQGLEFLIYFQGNSAPDKSGLPSDRFSAERTGGSVSTLTIQRTQQEDSAVYLCASSFSSGSHNEQFFGPGTRLTVL.

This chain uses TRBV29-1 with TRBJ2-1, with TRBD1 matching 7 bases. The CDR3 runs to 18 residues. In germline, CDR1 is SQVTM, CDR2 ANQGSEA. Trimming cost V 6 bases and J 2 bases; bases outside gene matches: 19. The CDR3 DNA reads TGCAGCGTCGAAAGCCCCGAAGCGTGGCAGGGGGCCTACAATGAGCAGTTCTTC. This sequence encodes CSVESPEAWQGAYNEQFF.

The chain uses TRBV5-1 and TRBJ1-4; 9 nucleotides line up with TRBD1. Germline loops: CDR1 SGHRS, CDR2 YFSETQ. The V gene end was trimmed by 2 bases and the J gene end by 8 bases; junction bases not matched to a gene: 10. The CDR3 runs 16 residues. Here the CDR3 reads CASSLGSGQGFEKLFF. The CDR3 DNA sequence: TGCGCCAGCAGCTTAGGTTCGGGACAGGGATTCGAAAAACTGTTTTTT. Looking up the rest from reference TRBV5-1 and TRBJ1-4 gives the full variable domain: KAGVTQTPRYLIKTRGQQVTLSCSPISGHRSVSWYQQTPGQGLQFLFEYFSETQRNKGNFPGRFSGRQFSNSRSEMNVSTLELGDSALYLCASSLGSGQGFEKLFFGSGTQLSVL.

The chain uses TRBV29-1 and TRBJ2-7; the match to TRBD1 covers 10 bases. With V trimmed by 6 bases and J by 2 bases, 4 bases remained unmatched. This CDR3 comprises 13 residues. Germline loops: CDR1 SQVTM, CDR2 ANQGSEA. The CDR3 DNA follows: TGCAGCGTCTCGACAGGGGGCCCCTACGAGCAGTACTTC. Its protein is CSVSTGGPYEQYF.

CDR3 DNA: TGTGCCTGGAGAGGCCCGGGACAAACGAATCAGCCCCAGCATTTT. This gives the protein CAWRGPGQTNQPQHF. The genes are TRBV30 and TRBJ1-5, with D perhaps TRBD1 (6 bases). V lost 3 bases and J 4 bases, leaving 16 bases between the germline ends. The CDR3 covers 15 residues. Germline CDR1 GTSNPN, CDR2 SVGIG (reference sequence). Filled out from reference TRBV30 and TRBJ1-5, the complete variable domain reads SQTIHQWPATLVQPVGSPLSLECTVEGTSNPNLYWYRQAAGRGLQLLFYSVGIGQISSEVPQNLSASRPQDRQFILSSKKLLLSDSGFYLCAWRGPGQTNQPQHFGDGTRLSIL.

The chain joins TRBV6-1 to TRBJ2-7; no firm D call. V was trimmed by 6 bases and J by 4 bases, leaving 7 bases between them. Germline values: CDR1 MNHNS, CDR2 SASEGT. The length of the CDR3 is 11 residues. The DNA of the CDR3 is TGTGCCAGCAGGGAGACATACGAGCAGTACTTC. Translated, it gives CASRETYEQYF.

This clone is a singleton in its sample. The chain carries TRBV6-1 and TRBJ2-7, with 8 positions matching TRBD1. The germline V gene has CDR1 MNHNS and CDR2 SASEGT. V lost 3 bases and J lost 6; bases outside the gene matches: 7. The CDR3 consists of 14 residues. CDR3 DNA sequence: TGTGCCAGCAGTGAGTTTGGACAGGGCGGCGAGCAGTACTTC. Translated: CASSEFGQGGEQYF.

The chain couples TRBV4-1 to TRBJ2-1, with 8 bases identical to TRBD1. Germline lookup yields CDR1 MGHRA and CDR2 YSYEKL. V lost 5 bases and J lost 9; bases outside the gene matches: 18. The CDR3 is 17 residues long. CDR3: CASSGSPDREMVGEQFF. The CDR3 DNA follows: TGCGCCAGCAGCGGGTCCCCGGACAGGGAGATGGTTGGTGAGCAGTTCTTC.